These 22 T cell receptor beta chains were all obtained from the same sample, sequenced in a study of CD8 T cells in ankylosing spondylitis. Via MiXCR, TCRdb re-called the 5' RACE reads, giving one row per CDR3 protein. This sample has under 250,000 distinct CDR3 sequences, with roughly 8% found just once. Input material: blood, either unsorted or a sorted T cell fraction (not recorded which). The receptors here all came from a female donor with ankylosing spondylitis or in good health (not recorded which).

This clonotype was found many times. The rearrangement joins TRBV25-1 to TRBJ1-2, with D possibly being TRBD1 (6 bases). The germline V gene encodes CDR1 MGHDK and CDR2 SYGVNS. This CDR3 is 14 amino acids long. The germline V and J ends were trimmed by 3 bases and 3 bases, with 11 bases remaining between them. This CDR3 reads CASSEEDRHYGYTF. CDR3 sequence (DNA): TGTGCCAGCAGTGAGGAAGACAGGCACTATGGCTACACCTTC.

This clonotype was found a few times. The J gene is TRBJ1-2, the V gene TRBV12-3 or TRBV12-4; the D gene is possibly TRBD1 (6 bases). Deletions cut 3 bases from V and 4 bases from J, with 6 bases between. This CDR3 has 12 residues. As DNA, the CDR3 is TGTGCCAGCAGTTTGGACAGCTATGGCTACACCTTC. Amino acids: CASSLDSYGYTF.

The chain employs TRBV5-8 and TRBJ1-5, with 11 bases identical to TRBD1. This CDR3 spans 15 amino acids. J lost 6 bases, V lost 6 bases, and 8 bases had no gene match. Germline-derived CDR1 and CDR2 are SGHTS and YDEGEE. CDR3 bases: TGTGCCAGCACCTTCTTGGGACAGGGGGTTCAGCCCCAGCATTTT. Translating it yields CASTFLGQGVQPQHF.

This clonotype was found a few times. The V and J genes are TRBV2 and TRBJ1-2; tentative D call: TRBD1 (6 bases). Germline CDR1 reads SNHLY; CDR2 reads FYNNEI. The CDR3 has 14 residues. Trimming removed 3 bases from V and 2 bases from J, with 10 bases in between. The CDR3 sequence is CASSETGQNYGYTF. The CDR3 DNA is TGTGCCAGCAGTGAGACAGGACAAAACTATGGCTACACCTTC.

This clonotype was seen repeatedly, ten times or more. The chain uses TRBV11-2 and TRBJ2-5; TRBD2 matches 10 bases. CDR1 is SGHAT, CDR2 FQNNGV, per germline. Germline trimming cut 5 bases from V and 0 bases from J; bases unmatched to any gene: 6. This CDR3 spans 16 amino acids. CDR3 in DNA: TGTGCCAGCAGCCGGACTAGCGGAGGAAACCAAGAGACCCAGTACTTC. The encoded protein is CASSRTSGGNQETQYF.

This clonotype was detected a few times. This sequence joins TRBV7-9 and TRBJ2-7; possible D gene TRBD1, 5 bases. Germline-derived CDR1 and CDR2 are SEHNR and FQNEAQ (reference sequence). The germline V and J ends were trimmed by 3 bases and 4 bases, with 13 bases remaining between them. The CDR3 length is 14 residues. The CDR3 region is CASSFQGMSYEQYF. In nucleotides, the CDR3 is TGTGCCAGCAGCTTTCAGGGAATGAGTTACGAGCAGTACTTC.

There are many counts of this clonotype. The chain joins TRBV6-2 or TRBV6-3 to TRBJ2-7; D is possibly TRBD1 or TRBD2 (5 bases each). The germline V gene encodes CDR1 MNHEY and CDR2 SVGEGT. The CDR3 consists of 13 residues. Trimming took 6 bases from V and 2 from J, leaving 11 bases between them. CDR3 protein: CASRTGAAYEQYF. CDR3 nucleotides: TGTGCCAGCAGAACCGGGGCAGCCTACGAGCAGTACTTC.

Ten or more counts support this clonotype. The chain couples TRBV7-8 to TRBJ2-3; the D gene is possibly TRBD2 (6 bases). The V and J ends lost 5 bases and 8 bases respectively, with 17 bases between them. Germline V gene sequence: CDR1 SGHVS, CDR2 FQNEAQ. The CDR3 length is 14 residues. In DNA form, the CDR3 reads TGTGCCAGCAGCGCCCGACTAGTCGGAGCTACGCAGTATTTT. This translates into CASSARLVGATQYF.

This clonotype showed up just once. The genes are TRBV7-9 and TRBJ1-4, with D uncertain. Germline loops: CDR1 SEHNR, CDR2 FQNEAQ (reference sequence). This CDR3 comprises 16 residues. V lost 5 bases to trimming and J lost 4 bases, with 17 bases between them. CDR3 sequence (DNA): TGTGCCAGCAGCCCCGTTAACCGTCTCCTTAATGAAAAACTGTTTTTT. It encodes CASSPVNRLLNEKLFF.

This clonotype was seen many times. CDR3 in DNA: TGTGCCAGCAGCTTGGACGGGAGGGCCGTAGGCGGGGAGCTGTTTTTT. Protein product: CASSLDGRAVGGELFF. V and J are TRBV5-6 and TRBJ2-2, with 8 nucleotides matching TRBD2. This CDR3 spans 16 amino acids. With V trimmed by 0 bases and J by 7 bases, 8 bases remained unmatched. Germline lookup yields CDR1 SGHDT and CDR2 YYEEEE.

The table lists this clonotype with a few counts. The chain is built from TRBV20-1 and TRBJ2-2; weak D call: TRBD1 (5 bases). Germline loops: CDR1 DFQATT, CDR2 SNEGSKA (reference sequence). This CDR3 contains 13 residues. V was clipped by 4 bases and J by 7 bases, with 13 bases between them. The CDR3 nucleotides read TGCAGTGCTAACCCAGGGTATAGCGGGGAGCTGTTTTTT. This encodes CSANPGYSGELFF.

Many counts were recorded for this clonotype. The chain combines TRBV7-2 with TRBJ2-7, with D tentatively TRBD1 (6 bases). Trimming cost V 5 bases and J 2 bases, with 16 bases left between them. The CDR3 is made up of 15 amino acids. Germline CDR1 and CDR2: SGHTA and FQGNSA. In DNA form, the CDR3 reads TGTGCCAGCAGCCCCATGGACAGTACCACCTACGAGCAGTACTTC. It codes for CASSPMDSTTYEQYF.

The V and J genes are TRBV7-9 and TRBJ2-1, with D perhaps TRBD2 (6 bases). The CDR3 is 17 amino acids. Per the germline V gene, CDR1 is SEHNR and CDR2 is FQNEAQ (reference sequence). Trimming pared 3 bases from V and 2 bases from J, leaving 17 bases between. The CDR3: CASSFLLRDSPYNEQFF. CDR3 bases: TGTGCCAGCAGCTTCCTCCTCCGGGACTCGCCCTACAATGAGCAGTTCTTC.

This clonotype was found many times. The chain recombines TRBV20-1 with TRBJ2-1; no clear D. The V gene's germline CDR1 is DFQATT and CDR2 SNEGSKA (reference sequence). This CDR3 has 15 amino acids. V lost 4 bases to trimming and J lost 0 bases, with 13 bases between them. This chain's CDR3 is CSAIHLTSSYNEQFF. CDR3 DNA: TGCAGTGCTATTCACCTAACGAGCTCCTACAATGAGCAGTTCTTC.

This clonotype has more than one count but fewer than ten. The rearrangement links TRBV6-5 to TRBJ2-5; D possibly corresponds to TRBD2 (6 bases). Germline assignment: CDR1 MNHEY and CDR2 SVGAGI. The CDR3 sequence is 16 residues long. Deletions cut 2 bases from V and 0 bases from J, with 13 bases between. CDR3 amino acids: CASSYGGLAYQETQYF. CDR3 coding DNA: TGTGCCAGCAGTTACGGGGGACTCGCGTACCAAGAGACCCAGTACTTC.

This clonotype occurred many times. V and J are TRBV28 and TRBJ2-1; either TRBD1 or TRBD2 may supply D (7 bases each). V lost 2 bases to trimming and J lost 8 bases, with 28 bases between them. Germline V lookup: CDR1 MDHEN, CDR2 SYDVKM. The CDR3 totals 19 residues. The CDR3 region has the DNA TGTGCCAGCAGTTTAATGGGGCTGAGGGGGCGGGAGTATGGGTATGAGCAGTTCTTC. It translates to CASSLMGLRGREYGYEQFF.

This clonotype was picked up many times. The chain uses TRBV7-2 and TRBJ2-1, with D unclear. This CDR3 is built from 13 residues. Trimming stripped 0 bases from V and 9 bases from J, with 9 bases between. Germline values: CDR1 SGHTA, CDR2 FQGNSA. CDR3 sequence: CASSLASIGEQFF. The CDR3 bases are TGTGCCAGCAGCTTAGCTAGTATCGGTGAGCAGTTCTTC.

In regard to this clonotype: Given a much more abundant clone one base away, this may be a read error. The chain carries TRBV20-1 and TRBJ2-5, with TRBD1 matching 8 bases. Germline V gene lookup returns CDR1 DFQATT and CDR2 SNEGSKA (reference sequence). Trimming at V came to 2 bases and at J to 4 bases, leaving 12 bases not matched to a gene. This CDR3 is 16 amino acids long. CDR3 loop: CSARPFARGRGETQYF. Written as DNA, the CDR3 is TGCAGTGCTAGACCTTTTGCCAGGGGGCGAGGAGAGACCCAGTACTTC.

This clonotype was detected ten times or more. CDR3 sequence: CASSPRGGDGDTQYF. CDR3 sequence (DNA): TGTGCCAGCAGCCCTCGCGGCGGGGACGGGGATACGCAGTATTTT. The V gene is TRBV7-9, the J gene TRBJ2-3, with D possibly being TRBD2 (6 bases). The CDR3 contains 15 residues. Germline loops: CDR1 SEHNR, CDR2 FQNEAQ (reference sequence). Between the trimmed V and J ends, which lost 5 bases and 6 bases, there was a span of 18 bases. Full variable domain (missing parts from reference TRBV7-9 and TRBJ2-3): DTGVSQNPRHKITKRGQNVTFRCDPISEHNRLYWYRQTLGQGPEFLTYFQNEAQLEKSRLLSDRFSAERPKGSFSTLEIQRTEQGDSAMYLCASSPRGGDGDTQYFGPGTRLTVL.

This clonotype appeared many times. CDR3 region: CSASKASGRTDEQYF. The CDR3 DNA is TGCAGTGCTAGTAAGGCTAGCGGGAGGACAGACGAGCAGTACTTC. The rearrangement joins TRBV20-1 to TRBJ2-7; TRBD2 matches at 11 bases. J gave up 5 bases and V 3 bases, and 9 bases lay outside the gene matches. CDR1 is DFQATT and CDR2 is SNEGSKA in the germline V gene (reference sequence). This CDR3 is built from 15 residues.

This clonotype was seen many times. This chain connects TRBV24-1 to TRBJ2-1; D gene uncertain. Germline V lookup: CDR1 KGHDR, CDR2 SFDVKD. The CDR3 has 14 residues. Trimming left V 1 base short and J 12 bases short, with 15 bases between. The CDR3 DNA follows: TGTGCCACCAGTGATTTCGGGCAGAAAGTAGGGCAGTTCTTC. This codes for CATSDFGQKVGQFF.

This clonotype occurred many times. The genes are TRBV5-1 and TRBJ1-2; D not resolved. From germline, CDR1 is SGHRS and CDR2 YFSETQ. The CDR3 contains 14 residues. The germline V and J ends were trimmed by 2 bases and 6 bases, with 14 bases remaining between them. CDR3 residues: CASSFREGADGYTF. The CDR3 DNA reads TGCGCCAGCAGCTTCCGGGAGGGAGCAGATGGCTACACCTTC.